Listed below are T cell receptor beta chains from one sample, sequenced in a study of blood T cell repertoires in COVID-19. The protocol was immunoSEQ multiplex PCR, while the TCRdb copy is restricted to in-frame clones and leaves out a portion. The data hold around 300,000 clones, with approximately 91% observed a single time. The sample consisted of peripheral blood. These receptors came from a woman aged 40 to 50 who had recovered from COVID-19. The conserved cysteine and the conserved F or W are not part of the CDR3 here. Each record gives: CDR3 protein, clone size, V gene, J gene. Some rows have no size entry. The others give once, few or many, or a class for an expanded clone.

ASSQDKQPEAF	.	TRBV3-1/TRBV3-2	TRBJ1-1
ASRGTSGRTDTQY	few	TRBV7-2	TRBJ2-3
ASSVGTGGLIYGYT	.	TRBV6-1	TRBJ1-2
ASSPPGQQNTEAF	.	TRBV18	TRBJ1-1
AWSTGETQY	.	TRBV30	TRBJ2-5
ASSGDYSYNEQF	.	TRBV28	TRBJ2-1
ASSPLNTGELF	.	TRBV7-2	TRBJ2-2
AWIGQGNPEAF	.	TRBV30	TRBJ1-1
ASSLGSGTYSGNTIY	once	TRBV13	TRBJ1-3
ASSFLERLNEQF	.	TRBV27	TRBJ2-1
ASSREETADTQY	.	TRBV16	TRBJ2-3
ASSGAGTSSGELF	.	TRBV5-1	TRBJ2-2
ASRGTSGVYEQF	.	TRBV27	TRBJ2-1
ASRLGSTYEQY	few	TRBV5-1	TRBJ2-7
ASGPSGIVYTGELF	.	TRBV6-6	TRBJ2-2
ASSQGTGYTPDTIY	few	TRBV18	TRBJ1-3
ASSRTSGSGELF	few	TRBV3-1/TRBV3-2	TRBJ2-2
ASSPRTSGNHEQY	.	TRBV7-2	TRBJ2-7
ASSIGGYSYEQY	.	TRBV19	TRBJ2-7